These 13 T cell receptor beta chains came from one sample sequenced in a study of T cells expressing NK-cell markers. TCRdb reprocessed the 5' RACE reads and keeps a single row for each CDR3 protein, giving no DNA. Its clone listing holds about 550,000 distinct CDR3 sequences. Specimen: blood T cells: a sorted CD56 or NKG2C T cell subset, CD4+ or CD8+ T cells, or bulk PBMC T cells (not recorded which). The receptors here all came from a young man in good health.

V and J are TRBV20-1 and TRBJ2-7; TCRdb lists TRBD2, though no DNA is available to test this call. Germline loops: CDR1 DFQATT, CDR2 SNEGSKA (reference sequence). The CDR3 spans 16 residues. This chain's CDR3 is CSARDFGTSGLHEQYF.

The chain has TRBV11-2 and TRBJ2-7; as DNA is missing, the TRBD2 call by TCRdb cannot be tested. The CDR3 is 16 residues long. Germline lookup yields CDR1 SGHAT and CDR2 FQNNGV. The CDR3 is CASSPTPSGTAYEQYF.

The chain uses TRBV12-3 or TRBV12-4 and TRBJ2-1; TCRdb reports TRBD2, a call that lacks DNA to check it against. The CDR3 spans 16 residues. This CDR3 is CASRILLAHSYNEQFF.

The chain couples TRBV7-2 to TRBJ2-2; TCRdb's assignment of TRBD1 cannot be checked, as there is no DNA. Germline CDR1 is SGHTA and CDR2 is FQGNSA. The CDR3 sequence is 16 residues long. The CDR3 sequence: CASSGGQGQGTGELFF.

The chain employs TRBV30 and TRBJ2-6. CDR3 length equals 14 residues. CDR1 GTSNPN and CDR2 SVGIG come from the germline V gene (reference sequence). CDR3 amino acids: CAWNGQGGANVLTF.

V is TRBV5-6 and J is TRBJ2-5; the TCRdb call, TRBD2, lacks DNA for checking. The CDR3 has 16 residues. CDR1 and CDR2 from the germline V gene are SGHDT and YYEEEE. CDR3 loop: CASSRPDGGVQETQYF. The full variable domain, completed using reference TRBV5-6 and TRBJ2-5, is DAGVTQSPTHLIKTRGQQVTLRCSPKSGHDTVSWYQQALGQGPQFIFQYYEEEERQRGNFPDRFSGHQFPNYSSELNVNALLLGDSALYLCASSRPDGGVQETQYFGPGTRLLVL.

The chain uses TRBV6-2 or TRBV6-3 and TRBJ2-1; absent DNA, TCRdb's TRBD1 call cannot be checked. Germline-derived CDR1 and CDR2 are MNHEY and SVGEGT. The CDR3 length is 16 residues. CDR3: CASSPVGARSYNEQFF.

The CDR3 protein is CASRPGGSGETQYF. The chain links TRBV12-3 or TRBV12-4 to TRBJ2-5; the D gene TCRdb calls, TRBD2, cannot be checked with no DNA. The CDR3 runs 14 residues.

V is TRBV2 and J is TRBJ1-4; as DNA is missing, the TRBD1 call by TCRdb cannot be tested. Germline CDR1 SNHLY, CDR2 FYNNEI. The length of the CDR3 is 13 residues. This CDR3 reads CASSAGPNEKLFF.

The chain employs TRBV12-3 or TRBV12-4 and TRBJ1-1; TCRdb designates TRBD1, a call that cannot be tested without DNA. This CDR3 spans 12 amino acids. CDR3 sequence reads: CASREGGTEAFF.

CDR3 sequence: CASSPRGLAGTNEQFF. The V and J genes are TRBV7-2 and TRBJ2-1; the TCRdb D gene call, TRBD2, has no DNA to confirm it. Germline lookup yields CDR1 SGHTA and CDR2 FQGNSA. This CDR3 is 16 amino acids long.

The chain recombines TRBV12-3 or TRBV12-4 with TRBJ2-1. The CDR3 runs to 15 residues. This chain's CDR3 is CASRFPGGSYNEQFF.

The V call is TRBV7-2, the J call TRBJ1-6. The germline CDR1 and CDR2 sequences are SGHTA and FQGNSA. The CDR3 runs to 15 residues. The CDR3 protein is CASSSALAVNSPLHF.